This TCR beta chain was profiled in a study of CD8+CD57+ T cells in acquired aplastic anemia. Study background: Isolated CD4+ and CD8+ cells, once sorted, yielded DNA averaging roughly 3 ug. Study observations and caveats: Significant differences in CD8+ Simpson's diversity were not observed between patients and controls.

Researchers used genomic DNA as the template to profile TCR beta VDJ and CDR3. TCRdb processed the reads anew with MiXCR; each CDR3 protein has one entry. Of around 170,000 distinct CDR3 sequences listed, approximately 60% are singletons. This clonotype was counted ten times or more. Its antigen is unidentified. Sequencing was performed on sorted CD4+, CD8+, or CD8+CD57+ T cells (not recorded which) from PBMCs. The sequence came from a human donor in good health.

The CDR3 DNA follows: TGTGCCAGCAGTGAATCCGAAGATTACTATGGCTACACCTTC. Translation: CASSESEDYYGYTF. The chain combines TRBV25-1 with TRBJ1-2; D is unclear. Germline CDR1 and CDR2: MGHDK and SYGVNS. CDR3 length: 14 amino acids. V lost 1 base and J 3 bases, leaving 9 bases between the germline ends.